This T cell receptor beta chain was identified in a study of molecular identifiers for immune sequencing clone quantification. Previously described methods with listed TCR primers produced the bulk TCR libraries. From the PCR reads, TCRdb called clonotypes with MiXCR, one entry per CDR3 protein. The sample lists 400,000 to 600,000 distinct CDR3 sequences, about 25% occurring once. The germline gives CDR1 SGHVS, CDR2 FNYEAQ. The CDR3 runs to 17 residues. The junction had 10 bases not matched to a gene; V was cut back by 2 bases and J by 1 base. The authors sorted naive CD8 T cells as CD8+CD4-CCR7+CD45RA+.

Sequenced material: naive CD8+ T cells from blood, with Jurkat cell RNA spiked in. This sample's subset: FACS-sorted CD8+CD4-CCR7+CD45RA+ naive T cells. The source is a human donor in good health. Some libraries in this study had Jurkat cell RNA spiked in. The V call is TRBV7-6, the J call TRBJ2-7, with 8 positions matching TRBD1. The chain's CDR3 is CASSLYAGQGNSYEQYF. For the CDR3, the DNA is TGTGCCAGCAGCTTATACGCCGGACAGGGAAATTCCTACGAGCAGTACTTC.